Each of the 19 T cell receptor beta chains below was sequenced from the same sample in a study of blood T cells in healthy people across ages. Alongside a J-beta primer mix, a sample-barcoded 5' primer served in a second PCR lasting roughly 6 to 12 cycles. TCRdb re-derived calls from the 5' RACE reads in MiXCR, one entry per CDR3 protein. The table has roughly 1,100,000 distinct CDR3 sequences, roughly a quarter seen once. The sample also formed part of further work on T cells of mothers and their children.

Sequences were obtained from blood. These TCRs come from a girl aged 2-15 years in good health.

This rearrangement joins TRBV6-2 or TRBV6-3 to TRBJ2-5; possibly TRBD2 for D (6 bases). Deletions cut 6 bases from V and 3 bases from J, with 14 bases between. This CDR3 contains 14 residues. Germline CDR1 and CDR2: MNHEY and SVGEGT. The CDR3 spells CASRKGLKEETQYF. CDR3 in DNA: TGTGCCAGCAGAAAGGGACTTAAGGAAGAGACCCAGTACTTC.

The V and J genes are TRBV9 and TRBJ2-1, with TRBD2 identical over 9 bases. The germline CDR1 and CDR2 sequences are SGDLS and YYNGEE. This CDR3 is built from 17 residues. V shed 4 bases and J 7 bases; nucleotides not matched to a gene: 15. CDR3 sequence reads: CASSPSGGREGGNEQFF. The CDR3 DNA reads TGTGCCAGCAGCCCCTCCGGCGGGAGGGAAGGGGGAAATGAGCAGTTCTTC.

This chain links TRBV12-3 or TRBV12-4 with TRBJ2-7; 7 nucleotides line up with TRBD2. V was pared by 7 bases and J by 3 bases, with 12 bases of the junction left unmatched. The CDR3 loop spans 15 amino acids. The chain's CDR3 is CASTWSGDLVYEQYF. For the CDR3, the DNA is TGTGCCAGCACCTGGAGCGGGGACCTCGTCTACGAGCAGTACTTC.

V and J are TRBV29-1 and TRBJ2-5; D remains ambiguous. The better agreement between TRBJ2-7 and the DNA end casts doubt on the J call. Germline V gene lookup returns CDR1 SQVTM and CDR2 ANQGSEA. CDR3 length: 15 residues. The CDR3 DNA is TGCAGCGTTGAGTATTCTGGAAGGAGCTCCTACGAGCAGTACTTC. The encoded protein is CSVEYSGRSSYEQYF.

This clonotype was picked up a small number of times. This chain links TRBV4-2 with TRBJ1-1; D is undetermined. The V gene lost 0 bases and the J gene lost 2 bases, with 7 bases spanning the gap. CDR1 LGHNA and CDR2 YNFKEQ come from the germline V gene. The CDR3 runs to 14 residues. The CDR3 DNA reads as TGTGCCAGCAGCCAAGAGCGAAGCAACACTGAAGCTTTCTTT. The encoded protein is CASSQERSNTEAFF.

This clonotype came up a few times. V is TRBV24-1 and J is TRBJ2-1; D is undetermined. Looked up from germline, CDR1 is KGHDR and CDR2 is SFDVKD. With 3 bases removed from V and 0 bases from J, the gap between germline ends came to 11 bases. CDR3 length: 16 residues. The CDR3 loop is CATSDKERSSYNEQFF. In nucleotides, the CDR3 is TGTGCCACCAGTGATAAGGAGCGTTCCTCCTACAATGAGCAGTTCTTC.

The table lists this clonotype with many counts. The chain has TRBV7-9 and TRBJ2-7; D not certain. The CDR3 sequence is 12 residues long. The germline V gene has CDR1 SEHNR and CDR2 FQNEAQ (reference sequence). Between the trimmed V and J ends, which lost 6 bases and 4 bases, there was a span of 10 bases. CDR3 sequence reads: CASSSDLYEQYF. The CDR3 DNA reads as TGTGCCAGCAGTTCGGACCTTTACGAGCAGTACTTC. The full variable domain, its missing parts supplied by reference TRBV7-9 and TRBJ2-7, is DTGVSQNPRHKITKRGQNVTFRCDPISEHNRLYWYRQTLGQGPEFLTYFQNEAQLEKSRLLSDRFSAERPKGSFSTLEIQRTEQGDSAMYLCASSSDLYEQYFGPGTRLTVT.

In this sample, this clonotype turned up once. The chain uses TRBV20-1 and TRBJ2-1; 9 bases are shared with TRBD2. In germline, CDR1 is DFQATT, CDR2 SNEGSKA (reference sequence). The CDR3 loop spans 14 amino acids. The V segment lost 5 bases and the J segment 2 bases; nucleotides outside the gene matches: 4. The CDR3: CSAPGTSPYNEQFF. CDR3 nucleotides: TGCAGTGCTCCCGGGACTAGCCCCTACAATGAGCAGTTCTTC.

CDR3: CASTIPEGTYEQYF. CDR3 in DNA: TGTGCCAGCACCATCCCTGAGGGAACCTACGAGCAGTACTTC. This rearrangement joins TRBV7-9 to TRBJ2-7, with D possibly being TRBD2 (5 bases). This CDR3 contains 14 residues. From germline, CDR1 is SEHNR and CDR2 FQNEAQ (reference sequence). V lost 7 bases to trimming and J lost 2 bases, with 15 bases between them.

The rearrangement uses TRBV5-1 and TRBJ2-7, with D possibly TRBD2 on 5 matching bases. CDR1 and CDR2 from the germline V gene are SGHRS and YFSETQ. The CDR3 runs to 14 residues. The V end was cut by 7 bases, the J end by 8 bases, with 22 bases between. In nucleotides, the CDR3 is TGCGCCAGCGGTCGTGCGGGCTTGATGGATCAGCAGTACTTC. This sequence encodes CASGRAGLMDQQYF.

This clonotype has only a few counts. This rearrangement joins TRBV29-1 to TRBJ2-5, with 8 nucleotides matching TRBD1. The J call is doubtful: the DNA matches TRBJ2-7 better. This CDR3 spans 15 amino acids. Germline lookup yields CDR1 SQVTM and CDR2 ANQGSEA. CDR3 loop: CSVETTGTGPYEQYF. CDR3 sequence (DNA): TGCAGCGTCGAAACCACCGGGACAGGTCCCTACGAGCAGTACTTC.

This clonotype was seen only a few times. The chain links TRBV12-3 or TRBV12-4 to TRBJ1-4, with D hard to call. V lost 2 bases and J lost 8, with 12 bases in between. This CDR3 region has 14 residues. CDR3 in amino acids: CASSLRGRGEKLFF. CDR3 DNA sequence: TGTGCCAGCAGTTTAAGAGGGAGAGGAGAAAAACTGTTTTTT.

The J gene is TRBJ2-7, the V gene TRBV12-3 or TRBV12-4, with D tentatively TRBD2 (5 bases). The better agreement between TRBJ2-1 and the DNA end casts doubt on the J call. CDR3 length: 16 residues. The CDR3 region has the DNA TGTGCCAGCAGTTTCCCCGGGAAGGCCCGTTGGGATAAGCAGTTCTTC. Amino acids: CASSFPGKARWDKQFF.

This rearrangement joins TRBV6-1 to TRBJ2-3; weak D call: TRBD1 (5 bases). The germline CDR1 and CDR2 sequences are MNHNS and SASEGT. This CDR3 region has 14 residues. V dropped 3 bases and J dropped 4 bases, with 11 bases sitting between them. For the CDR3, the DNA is TGTGCCAGCAGTGAGACAGTTAACCCAGATACGCAGTATTTT. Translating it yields CASSETVNPDTQYF.

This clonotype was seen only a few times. DNA of the CDR3: TGTGCCAGCAGTGAGGGGCTAACGGGGACTGAAGCTTTCTTT. Its protein is CASSEGLTGTEAFF. The rearrangement links TRBV2 to TRBJ1-1; D possibly corresponds to TRBD1 (5 bases). Trimming shortened V by 3 bases and J by 5 bases, and 13 bases separated the two germline ends. Per germline, CDR1 SNHLY and CDR2 FYNNEI. CDR3 length: 14 amino acids.

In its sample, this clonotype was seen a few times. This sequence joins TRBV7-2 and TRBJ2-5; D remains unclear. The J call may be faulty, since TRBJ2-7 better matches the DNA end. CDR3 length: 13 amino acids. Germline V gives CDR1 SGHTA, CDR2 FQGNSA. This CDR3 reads CASSLNDGYEQYF. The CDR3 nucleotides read TGTGCCAGCAGCTTAAATGATGGGTACGAGCAGTACTTC.

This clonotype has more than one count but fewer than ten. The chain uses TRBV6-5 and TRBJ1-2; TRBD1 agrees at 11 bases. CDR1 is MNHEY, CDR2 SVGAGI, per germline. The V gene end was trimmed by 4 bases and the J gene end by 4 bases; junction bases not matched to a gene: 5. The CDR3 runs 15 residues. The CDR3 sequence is CASSSGTGGVYGYTF. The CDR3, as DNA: TGTGCCAGCAGTTCCGGGACAGGGGGTGTCTATGGCTACACCTTC.

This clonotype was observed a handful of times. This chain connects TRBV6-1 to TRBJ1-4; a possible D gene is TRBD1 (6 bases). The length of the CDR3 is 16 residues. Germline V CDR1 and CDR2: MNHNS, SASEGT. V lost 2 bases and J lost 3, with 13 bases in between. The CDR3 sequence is CASSERGRGANEKLFF. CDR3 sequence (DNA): TGTGCCAGCAGTGAAAGGGGAAGGGGGGCTAATGAAAAACTGTTTTTT.

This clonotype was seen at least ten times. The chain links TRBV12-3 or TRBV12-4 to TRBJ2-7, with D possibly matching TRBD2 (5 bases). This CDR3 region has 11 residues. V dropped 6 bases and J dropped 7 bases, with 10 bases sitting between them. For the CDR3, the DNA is TGTGCCAGCAGAGTCCGGGGAGAGCAGTACTTC. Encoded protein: CASRVRGEQYF.